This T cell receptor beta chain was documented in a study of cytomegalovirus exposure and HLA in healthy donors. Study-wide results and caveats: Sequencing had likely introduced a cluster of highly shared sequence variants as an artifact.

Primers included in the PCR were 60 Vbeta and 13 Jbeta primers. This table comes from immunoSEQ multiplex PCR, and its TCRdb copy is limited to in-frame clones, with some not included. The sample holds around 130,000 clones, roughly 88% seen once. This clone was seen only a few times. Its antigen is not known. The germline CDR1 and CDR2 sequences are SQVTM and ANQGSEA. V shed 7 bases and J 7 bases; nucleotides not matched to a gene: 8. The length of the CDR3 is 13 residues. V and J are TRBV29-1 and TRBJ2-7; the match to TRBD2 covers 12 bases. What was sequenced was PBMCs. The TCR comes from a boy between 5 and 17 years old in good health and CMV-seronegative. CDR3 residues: CSAWTSGEGEQYF. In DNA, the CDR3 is TGCAGCGCCTGGACTAGCGGGGAGGGGGAGCAGTACTTC.